A single sample is the source of the 4 T cell receptor beta chains below, sequenced in a study of T cell clonotyping in hematopoietic cell transplantation. As for time point: recipient sample about 28 days before transplant, after cytoreduction. Sequenced by immunoSEQ multiplex PCR; TCRdb stores in-frame clones only, minus some. Of around 40,000 clones listed, 85% to 95% are singletons. The sample here was peripheral blood mononuclear cells, taken before stem cell transplant. The receptors stem from a man aged 40-49 years with chronic myeloid leukemia. Some clones in this sample may be carry-over from other donors' samples.

The genes are TRBV5-8 and TRBJ2-5; TRBD2 matches 12 bases. The V segment lost 4 bases and the J segment 3 bases; nucleotides outside the gene matches: 7. This CDR3 has 16 amino acids. Looked up from germline, CDR1 is SGHTS and CDR2 is YDEGEE. The CDR3: CASSPWTSGAEETQYF. The CDR3 DNA follows: TGTGCCAGCAGCCCCTGGACTAGCGGGGCAGAAGAGACCCAGTACTTC.

This sequence joins TRBV4-1 and TRBJ1-5, with D hard to call. Germline CDR1 is MGHRA and CDR2 is YSYEKL. The CDR3 loop spans 17 amino acids. The V end was cut by 1 base, the J end by 0 bases, with 13 bases between. CDR3 sequence: CASSQGPGRISNQPQHF. DNA of the CDR3: TGCGCCAGCAGCCAAGGCCCAGGTCGGATTAGCAATCAGCCCCAGCATTTT.

The chain couples TRBV28 to TRBJ2-1, with unresolved D. Per the germline V gene, CDR1 is MDHEN and CDR2 is SYDVKM. V gave up 2 bases and J gave up 0 bases, with 23 bases separating them. The CDR3 runs to 20 residues. The CDR3 sequence: CASSLGLGRPNSSSYNEQFF. CDR3 in DNA: TGTGCCAGCAGTTTAGGTTTAGGGCGCCCGAATTCGAGCTCCTACAATGAGCAGTTCTTC.

The chain links TRBV7-8 to TRBJ2-7; 10 bases are shared with TRBD1. Germline CDR1 SGHVS, CDR2 FQNEAQ. This CDR3 is 17 amino acids long. J gave up 3 bases and V 0 bases, and 8 bases lay outside the gene matches. The CDR3 sequence is CASSLALGRDRGYEQYF. The DNA for the CDR3 is TGTGCCAGCAGCTTAGCGCTAGGTCGGGACAGGGGCTACGAGCAGTACTTC.